This T cell receptor (beta chain) was sequenced in a study of blood T cell repertoires in COVID-19. Looking at the study overall: The United States, Italy and Spain were the sources of the acute and convalescent COVID-19 samples. From T cells, B-cell-depleted T cells, or PBMCs came the material, which was cDNA or gDNA.

From germline, CDR1 is MGHRA and CDR2 YSYEKL. J lost 4 bases, V lost 2 bases, and 7 bases had no gene match. The CDR3 extends over 15 amino acids. Original processing notes: Counts of nucleated cells, estimated from reference gene primer amplification, were obtained. TCRdb keeps only in-frame clones here, not all; method: immunoSEQ multiplex PCR. V and J calls plus clone size are reproduced from that table; the DNA served to infer D and trimming. The sample shows approximately 130,000 clones, around 81% of them seen only once. The TCR comes from a human donor in a cohort sampled during active COVID-19. The sequencing sample was made of peripheral blood. V gene TRBV4-1 combines with J gene TRBJ1-2; 7 positions match TRBD1. DNA of the CDR3: TGCGCCAGCAGCCAACCGACAGGGTTGCTCTATGGCTACACCTTC. It yields the protein CASSQPTGLLYGYTF.